The rows below give T cell receptor beta chains drawn from one sample of a study of blood T cell repertoires in COVID-19. Clones were read by immunoSEQ multiplex PCR, and TCRdb kept only the in-frame ones, dropping some. The table records a few hundred thousand clones, roughly 88% of them present only once. Material: PBMCs or T cells enriched from blood (not recorded which). These receptors were taken from a man aged 25-45 years who had recovered from COVID-19. The CDR3 runs from the conserved cysteine through the conserved F or W. The D gene is left open where the match is weak. Clone size is shown for a subset of rows, as once, few, many or a class of expanded clone.

J gene | clone size | D gene | V gene | CDR3 DNA | CDR3 protein
TRBJ2-1 | - | TRBD1 | TRBV7-9 | TGTGCCAGCAGCTCAGGGACAGGGCTCCCCCTTTACAATGAGCAGTTCTTC | CASSSGTGLPLYNEQFF
TRBJ1-4 | - | - | TRBV7-2 | TGTGCCAGCAGCAAGCAGGTCACAACTAATGAAAAACTGTTTTTT | CASSKQVTTNEKLFF
TRBJ1-5 | once | TRBD1 | TRBV7-6 | TGTGCCAGCAGCTCCACCGGGACAGGGTATGGTCCCCAGCATTTT | CASSSTGTGYGPQHF
TRBJ2-2 | - | - | TRBV7-3 | TGTGCCAGCAGCCCAACAGGGACAAACACCGGGGAGCTGTTTTTT | CASSPTGTNTGELFF
TRBJ2-3 | - | TRBD2 | TRBV5-1 | TGCGCCAGCAGCTTAGCGGGGGGTTTCACAGATACGCAGTATTTT | CASSLAGGFTDTQYF
TRBJ2-7 | - | TRBD1 | TRBV18 | TGTGCCAGCTCACCTCGGACAGGGGGCTACGAGCAGTACTTC | CASSPRTGGYEQYF
TRBJ2-5 | once | - | TRBV7-9 | TGTGCCAGCAGCTCCTTTGTCGGACAGAGGGAGACCCAGTACTTC | CASSSFVGQRETQYF
TRBJ1-5 | - | - | TRBV18 | TGTGCCAGCTCACCACGGGGCAGGGGCAATCAGCCCCAGCATTTT | CASSPRGRGNQPQHF
TRBJ1-6 | once | - | TRBV27 | TGTGCCAGCAGTTTACAGGGATCCAATTCACCCCTCCACTTT | CASSLQGSNSPLHF
TRBJ1-2 | - | - | TRBV6-2/TRBV6-3 | TGTGCCAGCAGCCGAGACAGGGGCTACACCTTC | CASSRDRGYTF
TRBJ1-4 | - | TRBD1 | TRBV7-9 | TGTGCCAGCAGCTTAAAAAGACAGGGTGGTGAAAAACTGTTTTTT | CASSLKRQGGEKLFF
TRBJ2-7 | - | - | TRBV18 | TGTGCCAGCTCACCTCGGGGACACCTCTACGAGCAGTACTTC | CASSPRGHLYEQYF
TRBJ1-1 | - | - | TRBV3-1/TRBV3-2 | TGTGCCAGCAGCCAAGATACGTTGGTTGGGAGCACTGAAGCTTTCTTT | CASSQDTLVGSTEAFF
TRBJ2-2 | - | TRBD1 | TRBV5-1 | TGCGCCAGCAGCCAGGGACAGGGGGTGAGCACCGGGGAGCTGTTTTTT | CASSQGQGVSTGELFF
TRBJ1-2 | once | - | TRBV4-2 | TGTGCCAGCAGCCAATGGGGGAGCGGGGGCTACACCTTC | CASSQWGSGGYTF
TRBJ1-6 | - | - | TRBV15 | TGTGCCACCACTCGCGGCCCTAATTCACCCCTCCACTTT | CATTRGPNSPLHF
TRBJ2-7 | - | TRBD2 | TRBV5-1 | TGCGCCAGCAGCGGGGGGGAGTACGAGCAGTACTTC | CASSGGEYEQYF
TRBJ2-1 | - | - | TRBV19 | TGTGCCAGTAGTGGGGCTTTGGGGGGGCAGTTCTTC | CASSGALGGQFF